The clone carrying this TCR beta chain was picked up many times. The target antigen is unknown. This sample was included in a study of T-cell memory formation after mild COVID-19. Study conclusions and caveats: Day 15 to 85 contractors were CD4/CD8 balanced; later expanders leaned CD4+. Whether day 37 second-wave clones are SARS-CoV-2-specific was not confirmed. The finding that pre-infection memory included some responding clones suggested that cross-reactive memory joined. Among CD4+ contracting clones, most were CM and EM, and CD8+ ones EMRA.

Each CDR3 protein is one row after TCRdb ran MiXCR on the 5' RACE reads. The sample holds some 46,000 distinct CDR3 sequences, approximately 7% seen once. After removal of 4 bases from V and 4 bases from J, the junction contained 3 bases not matched to a gene. Germline V lookup: CDR1 LGHDT, CDR2 YNNKEL (reference sequence). The CDR3 totals 15 residues. The sequenced sample was PBMCs or a T cell subset sorted from them (not recorded which). J is TRBJ2-1 and V is TRBV3-1; 11 bases agree with TRBD2. This TCR derives from an adult who had mild COVID-19 (a few samples of this study predate the infection). Cell type and time point are not known. This CDR3 is CASSPRLAGYNEQFF. In DNA form, the CDR3 reads TGTGCCAGCAGCCCAAGACTAGCGGGGTACAATGAGCAGTTCTTC.